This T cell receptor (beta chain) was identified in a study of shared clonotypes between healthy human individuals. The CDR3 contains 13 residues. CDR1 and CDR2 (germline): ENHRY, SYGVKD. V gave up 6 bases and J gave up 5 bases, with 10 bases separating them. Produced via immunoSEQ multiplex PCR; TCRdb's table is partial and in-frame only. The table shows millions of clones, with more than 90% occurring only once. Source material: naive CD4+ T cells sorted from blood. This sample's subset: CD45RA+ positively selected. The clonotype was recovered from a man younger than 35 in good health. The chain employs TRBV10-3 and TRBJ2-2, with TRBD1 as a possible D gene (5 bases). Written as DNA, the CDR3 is TGTGCCATCAGGACAGAGAAAACCGGGGAGCTGTTTTTT. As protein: CAIRTEKTGELFF.